The 23 T cell receptor beta chains reported below all come from one sample, sequenced in a study of blood T cell repertoires in COVID-19. TCRdb keeps only in-frame clones here, not all; method: immunoSEQ multiplex PCR. The sample shows 300,000 or so clones, over 75% of them seen only once. The source material was PBMCs or T cells enriched from blood (not recorded which). All receptors come from a woman in her thirties who had recovered from COVID-19.

The genes are TRBV19 and TRBJ1-1; the D gene is possibly TRBD1 (5 bases). Germline-derived CDR1 and CDR2 are LNHDA and SQIVND (reference sequence). Trimming pared 6 bases from V and 4 bases from J, leaving 12 bases between. This CDR3 has 13 amino acids. The CDR3 region has the DNA TGTGCCAGTAGGAGCGGGGGAAGCACTGAAGCTTTCTTT. Translating it yields CASRSGGSTEAFF.

This clone has just one count. The V and J genes are TRBV27 and TRBJ1-5, with 10 bases that match TRBD1. The germline V gene has CDR1 MNHEY and CDR2 SMNVEV (reference sequence). The CDR3 totals 15 residues. Unmatched junction bases numbered 13, after V lost 5 bases and J lost 12 bases. CDR3: CASSLIPSGTGDQHF. The CDR3 DNA is TGTGCCAGCAGTCTAATCCCCAGCGGGACAGGGGACCAGCATTTT.

The rearrangement uses TRBV27 and TRBJ2-1, with 16 bases fitting TRBD2. This CDR3 contains 18 residues. The V and J ends lost 3 bases and 5 bases, in that order; junction bases with no gene match: 7. Germline V gene sequence: CDR1 MNHEY, CDR2 SMNVEV (reference sequence). The CDR3 here is CASSFQGLAGGLNNEQFF. CDR3 nucleotide sequence: TGTGCCAGCAGTTTCCAGGGACTAGCGGGAGGGTTGAACAATGAGCAGTTCTTC.

This clone was counted only a few times. The chain has TRBV2 and TRBJ1-4, with 10 bases aligning to TRBD1. After removal of 7 bases from V and 5 bases from J, the junction contained 7 bases not matched to a gene. The CDR3 length is 15 residues. Germline values: CDR1 SNHLY, CDR2 FYNNEI. The CDR3: CASIIDRGRNEKLFF. The CDR3 nucleotides read TGTGCCAGCATTATCGACAGGGGGCGAAATGAAAAACTGTTTTTT.

This clone was counted many times. J is TRBJ2-7 and V is TRBV7-2, with 7 bases matching TRBD1. The junction had 7 bases not matched to a gene; V was cut back by 5 bases and J by 3 bases. The CDR3 covers 14 residues. The germline V gene has CDR1 SGHTA and CDR2 FQGNSA. The CDR3 DNA sequence: TGTGCCAGCAGCCGCTACCGGGACAGCTACGAGCAGTACTTC. It translates to CASSRYRDSYEQYF.

This clone showed up just a few times. V gene TRBV28 combines with J gene TRBJ2-3; 9 bases map to TRBD2. Germline-derived CDR1 and CDR2 are MDHEN and SYDVKM. The CDR3 sequence is 14 residues long. Germline trimming cut 5 bases from V and 9 bases from J; bases unmatched to any gene: 9. The CDR3 DNA sequence: TGTGCCAGCAGTATGCGGGAGGGCATTGGGACGCAGTATTTT. It codes for CASSMREGIGTQYF.

The chain employs TRBV4-3 and TRBJ1-1; perhaps TRBD1 as D (5 bases). CDR3 length: 15 amino acids. V dropped 1 base and J dropped 1 base, with 10 bases sitting between them. The V gene's germline CDR1 is LGHNA and CDR2 YSLEER. CDR3 loop: CASSQVPGGNTEAFF. The CDR3 region has the DNA TGCGCCAGCAGCCAAGTCCCCGGGGGGAACACTGAAGCTTTCTTT.

The rearrangement joins TRBV6-5 to TRBJ1-2, with D possibly being TRBD1 (6 bases). This CDR3 is 16 amino acids long. Germline CDR1 reads MNHEY; CDR2 reads SVGAGI. V lost 1 base to trimming and J lost 4 bases, with 16 bases between them. The CDR3 DNA is TGTGCCAGCAGTTACTTCGCGGGCGCCAGGGGCTATGGCTACACCTTC. Amino acid sequence: CASSYFAGARGYGYTF.

The V gene is TRBV29-1, the J gene TRBJ2-5; a possible D gene is TRBD1 (6 bases). V was pared by 7 bases and J by 2 bases, with 11 bases between. Germline CDR1 and CDR2: SQVTM and ANQGSEA. CDR3 length equals 12 residues. CDR3 region: CSARTAQETQYF. CDR3 nucleotide sequence: TGCAGCGCCCGGACAGCTCAAGAGACCCAGTACTTC. The variable domain in full, completed from reference TRBV29-1 and TRBJ2-5, reads SAVISQKPSRDICQRGTSLTIQCQVDSQVTMMFWYRQQPGQSLTLIATANQGSEATYESGFVIDKFPISRPNLTFSTLTVSNMSPEDSSIYLCSARTAQETQYFGPGTRLLVL.

This clone was picked up one time. The J gene is TRBJ2-7, the V gene TRBV24-1, with 13 bases fitting TRBD2. Losses at the gene ends were 1 base for V and 1 base for J; bases not matched to a gene: 9. The CDR3 length is 19 residues. Germline V gives CDR1 KGHDR, CDR2 SFDVKD. CDR3: CATSDLTLAGGPVSYEQYF. In nucleotides, the CDR3 is TGTGCCACCAGTGATTTAACACTAGCGGGAGGGCCGGTATCCTACGAGCAGTACTTC.

This chain uses TRBV10-1 with TRBJ2-2; D possibly corresponds to TRBD2 (5 bases). The CDR3 consists of 15 residues. The ends were cut back, 3 bases at V and 1 base at J, with 9 bases in the middle. The germline gives CDR1 WNHNN, CDR2 SYGVQD (reference sequence). The CDR3 sequence: CASSDEAENTGELFF. CDR3 sequence (DNA): TGCGCCAGCAGTGATGAAGCGGAGAACACCGGGGAGCTGTTTTTT.

This sequence joins TRBV27 and TRBJ1-4, with 8 bases matching TRBD1. From germline, CDR1 is MNHEY and CDR2 SMNVEV (reference sequence). Trimming took 3 bases from V and 7 from J; bases not matched to a gene: 4. This CDR3 is 14 amino acids long. The DNA of the CDR3 is TGTGCCAGCAGTTTCAGGGGGCGGGGTGAAAAACTGTTTTTT. The encoded protein is CASSFRGRGEKLFF.

V gene TRBV28 combines with J gene TRBJ2-5, with 10 bases that match TRBD2. Germline values: CDR1 MDHEN, CDR2 SYDVKM. Losses at the gene ends were 2 bases for V and 5 bases for J; bases not matched to a gene: 11. The CDR3 consists of 17 residues. CDR3 sequence: CASSLGLAGAVEETQYF. The CDR3 DNA sequence: TGTGCCAGCAGTTTAGGGCTAGCGGGAGCTGTAGAGGAGACCCAGTACTTC.

The chain joins TRBV4-2 to TRBJ2-2; 8 nucleotides line up with TRBD2. Unmatched junction bases numbered 6, after V lost 0 bases and J lost 3 bases. In germline, CDR1 is LGHNA, CDR2 YNFKEQ. This CDR3 is built from 17 residues. The CDR3 protein is CASSQERGGLDTGELFF. DNA for the CDR3: TGTGCCAGCAGCCAAGAACGGGGGGGACTCGACACCGGGGAGCTGTTTTTT.

The chain uses TRBV7-2 and TRBJ2-2; TRBD1 might be the D (6 bases). Germline V gives CDR1 SGHTA, CDR2 FQGNSA. The CDR3 extends over 14 amino acids. V gave up 4 bases and J gave up 2 bases, with 8 bases separating them. The CDR3 loop reads CASSWGHNTGELFF. Written as DNA, the CDR3 is TGTGCCAGCAGCTGGGGGCATAACACCGGGGAGCTGTTTTTT.

The chain uses TRBV12-3 or TRBV12-4 and TRBJ1-5; D may be TRBD1 (5 bases). The CDR3 covers 13 residues. Trimming stripped 3 bases from V and 6 bases from J, with 9 bases between. CDR3 sequence reads: CASSFGRVQPQHF. DNA for the CDR3: TGTGCCAGCAGTTTTGGCAGGGTTCAGCCCCAGCATTTT.

The chain has TRBV9 and TRBJ1-2; possibly TRBD1 for D (5 bases). Trimming removed 4 bases at V and 5 bases at J, with 15 bases between. The CDR3 has 14 amino acids. Looked up from germline, CDR1 is SGDLS and CDR2 is YYNGEE. This CDR3 reads CASSSMTVPYGYTF. The CDR3, as DNA: TGTGCCAGCAGCTCGATGACAGTCCCGTATGGCTACACCTTC.

The gene calls are TRBV18 and TRBJ2-1, with 8 bases lining up with TRBD1. Looked up from germline, CDR1 is KGHSH and CDR2 is LQKENI. This CDR3 is built from 15 residues. J gave up 2 bases and V 4 bases, and 4 bases lay outside the gene matches. The CDR3 coding sequence is TGTGCCAGCTCACGGGAACAGGGGGCCTACAATGAGCAGTTCTTC. Translation: CASSREQGAYNEQFF.

The gene calls are TRBV7-2 and TRBJ2-1; weak D call: TRBD2 (6 bases). Between the trimmed V and J ends, which lost 5 bases and 1 base, there was a span of 12 bases. CDR1 is SGHTA, CDR2 FQGNSA, per germline. The CDR3 is made up of 15 amino acids. The CDR3 reads CASSASAGSYNEQFF. CDR3 in DNA: TGTGCCAGCAGCGCGTCGGCGGGGTCCTACAATGAGCAGTTCTTC.

The chain couples TRBV3-1 (or the pseudogene TRBV3-2) to TRBJ2-1, with a tentative D call TRBD1 (7 bases). V was shortened by 3 bases and J by 7 bases, with 22 bases between the two germline ends. The CDR3 spans 17 residues. The V gene's germline CDR1 is LGHDT and CDR2 YNNKEL (reference sequence). CDR3 in amino acids: CASSHLTRGGAGNEQFF. CDR3 nucleotides: TGTGCCAGCAGCCACCTCACTCGAGGGGGCGCGGGGAATGAGCAGTTCTTC.

The chain recombines TRBV5-4 with TRBJ2-3; 8 bases are shared with TRBD2. The CDR3 consists of 16 residues. Germline lookup yields CDR1 SGHNT and CDR2 YYREEE (reference sequence). V gave up 4 bases and J gave up 1 base; unmatched junction bases: 8. The CDR3: CASSPGAGDRTDTQYF. DNA for the CDR3: TGTGCCAGCAGCCCTGGAGCGGGAGACCGCACAGATACGCAGTATTTT.

The chain links TRBV7-9 to TRBJ1-6; D is uncertain. This CDR3 contains 14 residues. Germline V gene sequence: CDR1 SEHNR, CDR2 FQNEAQ (reference sequence). V gave up 5 bases and J gave up 4 bases, with 9 bases separating them. The CDR3 loop is CASSETAYNSPLHF. The CDR3 bases are TGTGCCAGCAGCGAAACAGCTTATAATTCACCCCTCCACTTT.

The rearrangement uses TRBV28 and TRBJ1-2; a weak D match, TRBD1 (6 bases). The CDR3 is 15 amino acids. V was shortened by 2 bases and J by 4 bases, with 14 bases between the two germline ends. Germline CDR1 reads MDHEN; CDR2 reads SYDVKM. The CDR3 loop is CASSLGGMRFYGYTF. The CDR3 nucleotides read TGTGCCAGCAGTTTAGGGGGCATGAGATTCTATGGCTACACCTTC.